This note documents a single T cell receptor beta chain sequence. Its antigen is currently unknown. The sample comes from a study of T cell responses to AZD1222 COVID-19 vaccine. General observations from the study: With dominance at 160-218 and 743-854, vaccine-associated CD4 TCRs spanned spike.

The protocol was immunoSEQ multiplex PCR, while the TCRdb copy is restricted to in-frame clones and leaves out a portion. The sample has approximately 190,000 clones; roughly 90% are singletons. The sequence derives from an adult in good health. Here the sequenced sample was peripheral blood, taken on day 0 of AZD1222 vaccination.

The CDR3 spells CAISESPLPGQGFSDTQYF. DNA for the CDR3: TGTGCCATCAGTGAGTCGCCGCTCCCGGGACAGGGTTTCTCAGATACGCAGTATTTT. The chain uses TRBV10-3 and TRBJ2-3; 9 nucleotides agree with TRBD1. Germline CDR1 ENHRY, CDR2 SYGVKD. J gave up 4 bases and V 0 bases, and 14 bases lay outside the gene matches. There are 19 residues in the CDR3.